Listed below are T cell receptor beta chains from one sample, sequenced in a study of cytomegalovirus exposure and HLA in healthy donors. The repertoire was sequenced with immunoSEQ multiplex PCR; TCRdb's copy has only in-frame clones and lacks some. Of around 40,000 clones listed, roughly 87% are singletons. Sequenced material: PBMCs. Receptor source: a woman aged 35 to 49 in good health and CMV-seropositive. The CDR3 runs from the conserved cysteine through the conserved F or W. The D gene is left open where the match is weak. Some rows mark clone size as missing; the rest say once, few, many or name a class of expanded clone.

>TRBJ2-7|-|TRBD2|TRBV7-9
TGTTCCAGCAGCCCTACCCGTGGGCGGGGGGGGAACTACGAGCAGTACTTC
CSSSPTRGRGGNYEQYF
>TRBJ1-1|-|-|TRBV11-1
TGTGCCAGCAGTCTCTCGGACAGCCCGAACACTGAAGCTTTCTTT
CASSLSDSPNTEAFF
>TRBJ1-1|-|-|TRBV28
TGTGCCAGCAGCGCAGGCACTGAAGCTTTCTTT
CASSAGTEAFF
>TRBJ1-5|-|TRBD1|TRBV28
TGTGCCAGCAGTTATCACAGGGGGTCCCGCAATCAGCCCCAGCATTTT
CASSYHRGSRNQPQHF
>TRBJ2-3|-|-|TRBV6-1
TGTGCCAGCAGTGACGAGGTGGCGGGAACAGATACGCAGTATTTT
CASSDEVAGTDTQYF
>TRBJ2-1|-|TRBD1|TRBV28
TGTGCCAGCAGTGCCCTCCCCAGGGGGATTCCGGGCTCCTACAATGAGCAGTTCTTC
CASSALPRGIPGSYNEQFF
>TRBJ1-2|-|TRBD1|TRBV19
TGTGCCAGTAGTGTCCGACAGGGGTATGGCTACACCTTC
CASSVRQGYGYTF
>TRBJ1-2|once|TRBD1|TRBV13
TGTGCCAGCAGCAAAGACAGGGGGATCAGTAACTACGGCTACACCTTC
CASSKDRGISNYGYTF
>TRBJ1-1|-|-|TRBV28
TGTGCCATACATGGGGGGTCCTACACTGAAGCTTTCTTT
CAIHGGSYTEAFF
>TRBJ2-7|-|TRBD1|TRBV2
TGTGCCGGCCCCGGGGGAACAGGGGGTCGGGAGCAGTACTTC
CAGPGGTGGREQYF
>TRBJ2-3|-|-|TRBV7-3
TGTGCCAGCAGCTTATACTCCGGGAGTAGCACAGATACGCAGTATTTT
CASSLYSGSSTDTQYF
>TRBJ2-2|-|TRBD2|TRBV2
TGTGCCAGCAGGGCGACTAGCGGCCCCAACACCGGGGAGCTGTTTTTT
CASRATSGPNTGELFF
>TRBJ2-7|-|TRBD1|TRBV10-2
TGCGCCACCGGACAGGGGGCGGGCGAGCAGTACTTC
CATGQGAGEQYF
>TRBJ2-7|-|-|TRBV7-9
TGTGCCAGCAGCTTAGGGGCGCTTGGCTACGAGCAGTACTTC
CASSLGALGYEQYF
>TRBJ2-1|-|-|TRBV19
TGTGCCAGTAGCCCGTTCCGGGGCTACAATGAGCAGTTCTTC
CASSPFRGYNEQFF
>TRBJ2-7|-|-|TRBV7-9
TGTGCCAGCAGCCGCTCTTCCTCGGACGAGCAGTACTTC
CASSRSSSDEQYF
>TRBJ2-7|-|TRBD2|TRBV5-1
TGCGCCAGCGCTAGGACTAGCGGGTTGGACGAGCAGTACTTC
CASARTSGLDEQYF
>TRBJ1-2|-|-|TRBV10-3
TGTGCCATCAGTGACAGTGGTTATGGCTACACCTTC
CAISDSGYGYTF
>TRBJ2-4|-|TRBD2|TRBV7-3
TGTGCCAGCGACGCGGGGGTAGCCAAAAACATTCAGTACTTC
CASDAGVAKNIQYF
>TRBJ2-7|-|TRBD1|TRBV10-3
TGTGCCATCAGTGAACCGGGACAGGGCTCCTACGAGCAGTACTTC
CAISEPGQGSYEQYF
>TRBJ1-1|-|-|TRBV14
TGTGCCAGCAGCTATGTAGGGGGGAACACTGAAGCTTTCTTT
CASSYVGGNTEAFF
>TRBJ1-2|-|TRBD1|TRBV29-1
TGCAGCGTTGAAGATCCCAATGGAGGGACAGGGATTTATGGCTACACCTTC
CSVEDPNGGTGIYGYTF
>TRBJ1-5|-|-|TRBV4-1
TGCGCCAGCAGCCAACTACAGTTAAATCAGCCCCAGCATTTT
CASSQLQLNQPQHF
>TRBJ1-3|-|-|TRBV7-8
TGTGCCAGCAGCTTAGATGGGGCTGGCGGAAACACCATATATTTT
CASSLDGAGGNTIYF
>TRBJ2-7|-|-|TRBV28
TGTGCCAGCAGTTCTCCGGCCGGGACTCTACACGAGCAGTACTTC
CASSSPAGTLHEQYF
>TRBJ2-5|-|TRBD1|TRBV2
TGTGCCAGCAGGAGGGGGCTTGACGAGACCCAGTACTTC
CASRRGLDETQYF
>TRBJ2-7|-|-|TRBV7-2
TGTGCCAGCAGCCCGTCCCCCCTAGACGCCTCCTACGAGCAGTACTTC
CASSPSPLDASYEQYF